This T cell receptor beta chain was observed in a study of CD8 T cells in Susac syndrome. Study results and caveats: The study conceded that relatively few individuals underwent its TCR sequencing and HLA analysis.

Controls matched for age and sex were healthy donors. TEMRA cells were enriched by FACS, and CD4+ and CD8+ T cells were negatively isolated. The RNA input was roughly 0.45 to 1 ug, and it was reverse transcribed with random hexamers. The immunoSEQ assay covered 54 Vbeta and 13 Jbeta segments for CDR3. From the immunoSEQ multiplex PCR reads, TCRdb called clonotypes with MiXCR, one entry per CDR3 protein. Altogether about 190,000 distinct CDR3 sequences are present, around 93% being singletons, with the ten largest covering around 0.096%. Turning to this clonotype: Its specificity is unknown.

The germline CDR1 and CDR2 sequences are MNHEY and SVGAGI. The CDR3 sequence is 13 residues long. With 6 bases removed from V and 5 bases from J, the gap between germline ends came to 13 bases. The chain couples TRBV6-5 to TRBJ2-5; no clear D gene. The sequencing input was CD4+ T cells from PBMCs. This TCR was recovered from a human donor in good health. The CDR3 DNA sequence: TGTGCCAGCAGGAATTACGGAGCGGAGACCCAGTACTTC. This gives the protein CASRNYGAETQYF.